The TCR beta chain under discussion was sequenced for a study of shared clonotypes between healthy human individuals. Broader study findings: The study found about 5% of naive CD4 clonotypes shared across a few donors.

Remarks on this clone: Its antigen remains unknown.

Libraries were prepared by immunoSEQ multiplex PCR; TCRdb keeps only in-frame clonotypes and omits some of them. Of approximately 840,000 clones detected, around 96% appear once; the ten largest clones hold about 0.25%. The naive CD8 subset, CD45RO-negative cells positively selected for CCR7, excluded terminally differentiated effector memory CD45RA+ cells. The ends lost 7 bases at V and 1 base at J; junction bases unmatched: 9. This CDR3 region has 15 residues. The V gene's germline CDR1 is MNHNS and CDR2 SASEGT. The V call is TRBV6-1, the J call TRBJ2-7; 8 bases agree with TRBD1. This TCR came from a young man in good health. Material: naive CD8+ T cells sorted from blood. CDR3: CASTQGQGASYEQYF. The CDR3 DNA sequence: TGTGCCAGCACCCAAGGACAGGGAGCTTCCTACGAGCAGTACTTC.